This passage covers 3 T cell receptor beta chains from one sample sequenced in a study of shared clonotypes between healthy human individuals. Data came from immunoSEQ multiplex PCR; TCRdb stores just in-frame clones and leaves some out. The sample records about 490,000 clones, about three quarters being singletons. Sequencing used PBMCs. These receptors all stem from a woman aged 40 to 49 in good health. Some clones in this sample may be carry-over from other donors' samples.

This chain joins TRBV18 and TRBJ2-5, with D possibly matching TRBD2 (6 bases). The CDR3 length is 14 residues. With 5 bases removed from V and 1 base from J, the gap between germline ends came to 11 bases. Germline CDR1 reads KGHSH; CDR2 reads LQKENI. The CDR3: CASSVASAQETQYF. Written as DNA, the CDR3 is TGTGCCAGCTCAGTAGCTAGCGCCCAAGAGACCCAGTACTTC. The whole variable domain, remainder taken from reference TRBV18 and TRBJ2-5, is NAGVMQNPRHLVRRRGQEARLRCSPMKGHSHVYWYRQLPEEGLKFMVYLQKENIIDESGMPKERFSAEFPKEGPSILRIQQVVRGDSAAYFCASSVASAQETQYFGPGTRLLVL.

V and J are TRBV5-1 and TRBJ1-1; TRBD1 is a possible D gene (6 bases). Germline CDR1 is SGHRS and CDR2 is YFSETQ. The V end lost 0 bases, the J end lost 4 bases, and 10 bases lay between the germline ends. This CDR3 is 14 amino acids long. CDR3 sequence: CASSLAQGPTEAFF. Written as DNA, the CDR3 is TGCGCCAGCAGCTTGGCACAGGGCCCCACTGAAGCTTTCTTT.

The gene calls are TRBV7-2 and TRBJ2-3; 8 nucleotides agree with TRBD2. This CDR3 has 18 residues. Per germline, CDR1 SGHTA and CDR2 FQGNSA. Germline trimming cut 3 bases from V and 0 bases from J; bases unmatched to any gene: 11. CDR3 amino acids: CASSLRPGGTTSTDTQYF. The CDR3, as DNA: TGTGCCAGCAGCTTGCGACCGGGGGGGACTACTAGCACAGATACGCAGTATTTT.